This T cell receptor beta chain emerged from a study of shared clonotypes between healthy human individuals. Background on the study: The plates for each donor numbered three CD4 naive, three CD4 memory, two CD8 naive and one CD8 memory.

Study-wide points: Compared with clonotypes that all four donors shared, non-shared clonotypes had lower generation probabilities.

In the source study's methods: ImmunoSEQ only sent back junction sequences with no quality scores, so filtering was done differently. The data were produced by immunoSEQ multiplex PCR, yet TCRdb's version contains in-frame clones alone and is incomplete. That table furnishes V, J and clone size, whereas the DNA furnished D and trimming. The table includes 1.6 million or so clones, approximately 98.5% detected once. The V gene's germline CDR1 is SGHAT and CDR2 FQNNGV. V was clipped by 4 bases and J by 0 bases, with 13 bases between them. CDR3 length: 16 amino acids. On this clone: The antigen remains unidentified.

Sequenced sample: naive CD4+ T cells sorted from blood. Subset of the sample: CD45RA+ positively selected. V and J are TRBV11-2 and TRBJ2-1; D is perhaps TRBD2 (5 bases). The sequence was collected from a man aged 30 to 39 in good health. The CDR3 protein is CASSSWTGSSYNEQFF. The CDR3 bases are TGTGCCAGCAGCTCCTGGACGGGGAGCTCCTACAATGAGCAGTTCTTC.